Listed below are T cell receptor beta chains from one sample, sequenced in a study of read filtering for tumor transcriptome and immune sequencing. MiXCR, run by TCRdb on the reads, gives a single entry per CDR3 protein. The sample yields tens of thousands of distinct CDR3 sequences, about a fifth seen once. Sequencing was carried out using a population of CD138-negative cells sorted from bone marrow. These receptor sequences come from a donor aged 40 or over with multiple myeloma. Each CDR3 is given with its conserved first and last residue. Each record gives: clone size, D gene, J gene, V gene, CDR3 DNA, CDR3 protein. A D gene is named only where the DNA matches it firmly. Not every row has a clone size; where given, it reads once, few, many or a size class.

>-|-|TRBJ2-6|TRBV5-4
TGTGCCAACAGCCGGTGGGGCTCTGGGGCCAACGTCCTGACTTTC
CANSRWGSGANVLTF
>many|-|TRBJ2-7|TRBV20-1
TGCAGTGCGGGGGGCAGGAGACTTTACGAGCAGTACTTC
CSAGGRRLYEQYF
>many|-|TRBJ2-1|TRBV12-3/TRBV12-4
TGTGCCAGCAGACCGCGGGACATATACAATGAGCAGTTCTTC
CASRPRDIYNEQFF
>many|TRBD2|TRBJ2-1|TRBV20-1
TGCAGTGCTAGGACTAGCGGGGGTGAGCAGTTCTTC
CSARTSGGEQFF
>-|TRBD1|TRBJ1-5|TRBV5-1
TGCGCCAGCAGCCAGGGGGACAGGGGGCTAGAGCCCCAGCATTTT
CASSQGDRGLEPQHF
>many|-|TRBJ1-1|TRBV7-3
TGTGCCAGCAGCTTAGGCACGAGGGCGAACACTGAAGCTTTCTTT
CASSLGTRANTEAFF
>many|TRBD1|TRBJ1-4|TRBV11-3
TGTGCCAGCAGCTCCGGACAGGGGGAAGAAAAACTGTTTTTT
CASSSGQGEEKLFF
>-|-|TRBJ2-7|TRBV5-4
TGTGCCAGCAGCTTCCCATCCCTCGGCGAGCAGTACTTC
CASSFPSLGEQYF
>many|-|TRBJ2-1|TRBV7-3
TGTGCCAGCAGCTCGGGGCTAAGGGATTACAATGAGCAGTTCTTC
CASSSGLRDYNEQFF
>many|-|TRBJ1-5|TRBV28
TGTGCCAGCAGACCGGCGGGATTTAATCAGCCCCAGCATTTT
CASRPAGFNQPQHF
>-|-|TRBJ1-2|TRBV11-2
TGTGCCAGCAGCAGTTGGGGCGCGGGCTATGGCTACACCTTC
CASSSWGAGYGYTF
>few|TRBD2|TRBJ2-7|TRBV12-3/TRBV12-4
TGTGCCAGCAGTTTCCTAGCGGGAGGGAGGGGCGAGCAGTACTTC
CASSFLAGGRGEQYF
>many|-|TRBJ2-3|TRBV20-1
TGCAGTGCTAGAGTTGACGGAAGCACAGATACGCAGTATTTT
CSARVDGSTDTQYF
>-|TRBD2|TRBJ2-2|TRBV7-3
TGTGCCAGCAGCCAAAAGCCCCGTCTAGCGGGATTTACCGGGGAGCTGTTTTTT
CASSQKPRLAGFTGELFF
>many|TRBD2|TRBJ2-7|TRBV6-5
TGTGCCAGCAGTTATAGCGGGAGGAGCTACGAGCAGTACTTC
CASSYSGRSYEQYF
>many|-|TRBJ1-1|TRBV28
TGTGCCAGCACTCCCGGGGGGGGGAGGACTGAAGCTTTCTTT
CASTPGGGRTEAFF
>many|-|TRBJ2-1|TRBV20-1
TGCAGTGCGATACAGGGTTCCTACAATGAGCAGTTCTTC
CSAIQGSYNEQFF
>-|-|TRBJ2-7|TRBV2
TGTGCCAGCAGTGAAAGCGCGGTGACGTACTTC
CASSESAVTYF
>many|-|TRBJ2-7|TRBV6-5
TGTGCCAGCACCTTATGGGTGGGATCCTACGAGCAGTACTTC
CASTLWVGSYEQYF
>many|-|TRBJ1-1|TRBV29-1
TGCAGCGTCGCAGAGAACACTGAAGCTTTCTTT
CSVAENTEAFF
>many|-|TRBJ2-1|TRBV7-3
TGTGCCAGCAGCTTAAAGGGTAGCCGGTATGAGCAGTTCTTC
CASSLKGSRYEQFF
>few|-|TRBJ2-1|TRBV20-1
TGCAGTGCTCCCCGGGGGAGCGGGCCCGATAATGAGCAGTTCTTC
CSAPRGSGPDNEQFF
>many|-|TRBJ2-6|TRBV6-5
TGTGCCAGCAGTTTGGAACCAGTTGGGGCCAACGTCCTGACTTTC
CASSLEPVGANVLTF
>many|TRBD2|TRBJ2-7|TRBV5-1
TGCGCCAGCAGCTTAGCCGGGACTAGCGGGAGAGACGAGCAGTACTTC
CASSLAGTSGRDEQYF
>many|TRBD2|TRBJ2-1|TRBV7-3
TGTGCCAGCAGCTTAACGGGGACTAGCGGTTACAATGAGCAGTTCTTC
CASSLTGTSGYNEQFF
>many|-|TRBJ2-7|TRBV6-2/TRBV6-3
TGTGCCAGACTACACGGGACAACCTACGAGCAGTACTTC
CARLHGTTYEQYF
>few|-|TRBJ1-5|TRBV19
TGTGCCAGTAGTATCGGTAGGAAATCGGGAACGGCCCAGCATTTT
CASSIGRKSGTAQHF
>many|-|TRBJ2-3|TRBV10-3
TGTGCCATCCTCCGCACAGATACGCAGTATTTT
CAILRTDTQYF
>many|-|TRBJ2-5|TRBV7-6
TGTGCCAGCAGCCCCAGGGGCCCCAAAAAAGAGACCCAGTACTTC
CASSPRGPKKETQYF
>few|-|TRBJ2-3|TRBV24-1
TGTGCCACCAGTGACAACCTCTTGGGGTCTGGAGATACGCAGTATTTT
CATSDNLLGSGDTQYF
>many|-|TRBJ1-2|TRBV25-1
TGTGCCAGCAGTGGGGACTACTATGGCTACACCTTC
CASSGDYYGYTF
>many|-|TRBJ1-4|TRBV18
TGTGCCAGCTCCCTCACAGGCGATATAACTAATGAAAAACTGTTTTTT
CASSLTGDITNEKLFF
>many|TRBD2|TRBJ2-1|TRBV7-2
TGTGCCAGCAGCTGGCAACTAGCGGGTAACAATGAGCAGTTCTTC
CASSWQLAGNNEQFF
>many|-|TRBJ1-4|TRBV20-1
TGCAGTGCTACCCCCCTGGGCCCTAGGAATGAAAAACTGTTTTTT
CSATPLGPRNEKLFF
>few|-|TRBJ2-4|TRBV11-2
TGTGCCAGCAGCTTAGATATGATGGCAGCCGAATTAGCCAAAAACATTCAGTACTTC
CASSLDMMAAELAKNIQYF
>many|-|TRBJ2-6|TRBV30
TGTGCCCGAGAGAGGGGATTAAGCTCTGGGGCCAACGTCCTGACTTTC
CARERGLSSGANVLTF
>many|-|TRBJ1-1|TRBV29-1
TGCAGCGTTGTTAGGCAGGGGCTATCTGAAGCTTTCTTT
CSVVRQGLSEAFF
>many|-|TRBJ2-3|TRBV12-3/TRBV12-4
TGTGCCAGCAGCCAGGGGGGGGGACCAGATACGCAGTATTTT
CASSQGGGPDTQYF
>many|-|TRBJ1-5|TRBV6-1
TGTGCCAGCAGTGAAGGGGTTAAGGCTGGCAATCAGCCCCAGCATTTT
CASSEGVKAGNQPQHF
>many|TRBD2|TRBJ2-1|TRBV20-1
TGCAGTGCTAGACCGGGAACTAGCGGGAGGGGTGATGAGCAGTTCTTC
CSARPGTSGRGDEQFF
>few|-|TRBJ1-1|TRBV7-9
TGTGCCAGCAGCTTAGGGGTAAATGAAGCTTTCTTT
CASSLGVNEAFF
>many|TRBD1|TRBJ2-7|TRBV29-1
TGCAGCGCGACAGGGGGCCCCTACGAGCAGTACTTC
CSATGGPYEQYF
>many|-|TRBJ1-5|TRBV1
TGCACCAGCAGCCAAGATCTTGGAGGGGGCCAACAGCCCCAGCATTTT
CTSSQDLGGGQQPQHF
>-|-|TRBJ1-5|TRBV30
TGTGCCTGGAGTGTACCCCCGGCGCCCCAGCATTTT
CAWSVPPAPQHF
>many|TRBD1|TRBJ2-2|TRBV19
TGTGCCAGTAAGGGACAGAGGAACACCGGGGAGCTGTTTTTT
CASKGQRNTGELFF